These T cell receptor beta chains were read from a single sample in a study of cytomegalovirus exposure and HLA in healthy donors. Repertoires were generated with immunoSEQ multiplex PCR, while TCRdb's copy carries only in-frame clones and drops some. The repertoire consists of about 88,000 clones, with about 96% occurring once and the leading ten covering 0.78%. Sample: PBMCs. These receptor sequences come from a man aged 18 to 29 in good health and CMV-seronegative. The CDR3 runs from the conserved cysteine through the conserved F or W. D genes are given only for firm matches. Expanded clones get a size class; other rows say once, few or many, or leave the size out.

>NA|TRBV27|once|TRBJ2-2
CASSLSRGELFF
TGTGCCAGCAGTTTAAGTCGGGGGGAGCTGTTTTTT
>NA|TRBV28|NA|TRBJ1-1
CASSSSGAHTEAFF
TGTGCCAGCAGTTCCTCAGGTGCCCACACTGAAGCTTTCTTT
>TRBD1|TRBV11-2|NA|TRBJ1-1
CASSSLQGANAEAFF
TGTGCCAGCAGCTCATTACAGGGGGCGAATGCTGAAGCTTTCTTT
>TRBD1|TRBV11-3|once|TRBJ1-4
CASSTGQGSEKLFF
TGTGCCAGCAGCACGGGACAGGGTTCTGAAAAACTGTTTTTT
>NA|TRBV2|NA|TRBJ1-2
CASSEVRGGYTF
TGTGCCAGCAGTGAAGTGCGGGGAGGCTACACCTTC
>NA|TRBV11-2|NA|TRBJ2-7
CASSFEQETYEQYF
TGTGCCAGCAGCTTTGAACAGGAGACCTACGAGCAGTACTTC
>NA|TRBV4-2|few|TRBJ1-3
CASSQAQESGNTIYF
TGTGCCAGCAGCCAAGCTCAGGAATCCGGAAACACCATATATTTT
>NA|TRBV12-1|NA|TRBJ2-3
CASSLPGTSGRGPASTDTQYF
TGTGCCAGCAGCTTGCCGGGGACTAGCGGGAGAGGACCCGCTAGCACAGATACGCAGTATTTT
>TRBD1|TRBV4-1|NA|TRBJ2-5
CASSQDRGTGLLTQYF
TGCGCCAGCAGCCAAGATCGCGGGACAGGCCTCCTGACCCAGTACTTC
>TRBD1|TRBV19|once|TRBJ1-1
CASSRNRGTEAFF
TGTGCCAGTAGTAGAAACAGGGGGACTGAAGCTTTCTTT
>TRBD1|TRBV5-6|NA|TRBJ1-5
CASSSLGQGVGQPQHF
TGTGCCAGCAGCTCCCTGGGACAGGGAGTGGGTCAGCCCCAGCATTTT
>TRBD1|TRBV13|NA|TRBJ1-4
CASRPESGQGEKLFF
TGTGCCAGCAGGCCTGAATCGGGACAGGGAGAAAAACTGTTTTTT
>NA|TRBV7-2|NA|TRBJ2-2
CASSLSWREANTGELFF
TGTGCCAGCAGCTTGAGCTGGAGGGAGGCGAACACCGGGGAGCTGTTTTTT
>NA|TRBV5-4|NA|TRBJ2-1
CASSLDPQNYNEQFF
TGTGCCAGCAGCTTGGACCCGCAGAACTACAATGAGCAGTTCTTC
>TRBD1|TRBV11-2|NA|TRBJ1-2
CASSLVGTGRIYGYTF
TGTGCCAGCAGCTTAGTGGGGACAGGGAGGATCTATGGCTACACCTTC
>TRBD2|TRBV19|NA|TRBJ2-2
CASRLAGSTGELFF
TGTGCCAGTAGACTAGCGGGCTCTACCGGGGAGCTGTTTTTT
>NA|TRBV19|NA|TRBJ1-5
CASSAGRAHQPQHF
TGTGCCAGTAGTGCCGGGAGGGCTCATCAGCCCCAGCATTTT
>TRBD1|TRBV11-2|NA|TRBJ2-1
CASSLTDREVSEQFF
TGTGCCAGCAGCTTGACGGACAGGGAGGTCAGTGAGCAGTTCTTC
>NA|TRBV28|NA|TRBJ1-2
CASMGGTRYTF
TGTGCCAGCATGGGGGGAACGCGGTACACCTTC
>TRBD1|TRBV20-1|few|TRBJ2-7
CSASGIGQGSF
TGCAGTGCTAGTGGAATAGGACAGGGTAGCTTC
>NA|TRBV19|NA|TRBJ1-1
CASSILGHEAFF
TGTGCCAGTAGTATTCTGGGACACGAAGCTTTCTTT
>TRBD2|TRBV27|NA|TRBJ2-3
CASSFETSGGPRGTQYF
TGTGCCAGCAGTTTCGAGACTAGCGGGGGGCCCCGGGGTACGCAGTATTTT
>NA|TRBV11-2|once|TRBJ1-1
CASSPRDMNTEAFF
TGTGCCAGCAGCCCCAGGGATATGAACACTGAAGCTTTCTTT
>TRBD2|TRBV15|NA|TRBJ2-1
CATSRVGTSGHEQFF
TGTGCCACCAGCAGAGTTGGGACTAGCGGTCATGAGCAGTTCTTC
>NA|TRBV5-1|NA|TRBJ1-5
CASSLEGGGGNQPQHF
TGCGCCAGCAGCTTGGAGGGTGGGGGGGGAAATCAGCCCCAGCATTTT
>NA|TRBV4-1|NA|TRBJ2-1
CASSQTGSYNEQFF
TGCGCCAGCAGCCAAACGGGTTCCTACAATGAGCAGTTCTTC
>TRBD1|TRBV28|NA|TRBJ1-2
CASRGSGTGNGYTF
TGTGCCAGCAGGGGCTCCGGGACAGGGAATGGCTACACCTTC
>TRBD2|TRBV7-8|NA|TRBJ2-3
CASRLAGGAFADTQYF
TGTGCCAGCCGACTAGCGGGAGGTGCTTTCGCAGATACGCAGTATTTT
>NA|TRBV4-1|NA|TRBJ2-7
CASSQPLRDSSSYEQYF
TGCGCCAGCAGCCAACCCTTAAGGGACTCCAGCTCCTACGAGCAGTACTTC
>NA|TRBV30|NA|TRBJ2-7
CAWSGTLLTYEQYF
TGTGCCTGGAGTGGGACACTCCTCACCTACGAGCAGTACTTC
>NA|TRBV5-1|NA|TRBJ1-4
CASSLAGTTEKLFF
TGCGCCAGCAGCTTGGCCGGGACAACTGAAAAACTGTTTTTT
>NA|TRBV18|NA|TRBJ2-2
CASSPTVGNTGELFF
TGTGCCAGCTCACCCACAGTAGGGAACACCGGGGAGCTGTTTTTT
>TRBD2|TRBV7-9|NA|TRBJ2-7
CASKLWVGGRALGEQYF
TGTGCCAGCAAACTGTGGGTCGGCGGGAGGGCCTTAGGCGAGCAGTACTTC
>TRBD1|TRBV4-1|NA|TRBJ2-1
CASTPRGGTGNEQFF
TGCGCCAGCACCCCCCGAGGGGGGACAGGTAATGAGCAGTTCTTC
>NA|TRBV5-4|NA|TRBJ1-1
CASSTTTGLNTEAFF
TGTGCCAGCAGCACTACGACAGGATTGAACACTGAAGCTTTCTTT
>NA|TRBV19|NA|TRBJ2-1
CASSIEGVGWLFF
TGTGCCAGTAGTATAGAGGGAGTCGGTTGGCTGTTCTTC
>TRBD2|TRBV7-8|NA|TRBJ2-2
CASSLVSSGSRYTGELFF
TGTGCCAGCAGCTTAGTTTCTAGCGGGAGTAGGTACACCGGGGAGCTGTTTTTT
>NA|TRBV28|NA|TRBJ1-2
CASSSTGLDGYTF
TGTGCCAGCAGTTCGACAGGATTAGATGGCTACACCTTC
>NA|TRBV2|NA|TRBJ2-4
CASSASTTENIQYF
TGTGCCAGCAGTGCCTCAACTACGGAAAACATTCAGTACTTC
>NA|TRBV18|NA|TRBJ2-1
CASSLTADSSYNEQFF
TGTGCCAGCTCACTCACCGCGGATAGCTCCTACAATGAGCAGTTCTTC
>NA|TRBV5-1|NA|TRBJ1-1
CASSIGQPMNTEAFF
TGCGCCAGCAGCATAGGACAGCCGATGAACACTGAAGCTTTCTTT
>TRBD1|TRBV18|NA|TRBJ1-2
CASSPPTGEKGVLGYTF
TGTGCCAGCTCACCACCGACAGGGGAAAAGGGAGTCCTCGGCTACACCTTC
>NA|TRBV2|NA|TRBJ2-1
CASHAGGNGNEQFF
TGTGCCAGCCACGCCGGGGGTAATGGCAATGAGCAGTTCTTC
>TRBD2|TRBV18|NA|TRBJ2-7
CASSPPSGTPYEQYF
TGTGCCAGCTCACCTCCTAGCGGGACTCCCTACGAGCAGTACTTC
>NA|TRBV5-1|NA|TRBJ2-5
CASSPLGSQETQYF
TGCGCCAGCAGCCCCTTGGGGAGCCAAGAGACCCAGTACTTC